This T cell receptor (beta chain) was sequenced in a study of T cell responses to AZD1222 COVID-19 vaccine. This CDR3 is 13 amino acids long. CDR1 and CDR2 from the germline V gene are MNHNS and SASEGT. The V gene lost 2 bases and the J gene lost 5 bases, with 4 bases spanning the gap. Study findings and constraints: Dominant at 160-218 and 743-854, vaccine-associated CD4 TCRs also spanned spike. Among AZD1222 vaccinees, only five to seven were seropositive at baseline. Once two AZD1222 doses were given, Spike-specific TCR breadth and depth went up. Reports indicate that nearly half of spike-specific TCRs are directed at unmutated variant regions.

Clones were sequenced by immunoSEQ multiplex PCR, and TCRdb holds only the in-frame ones, with some missing. The repertoire holds 100,000 or so clones, with about 88% as singletons. In the case of this clone: The antigen is unknown.

This specimen consisted of peripheral blood, obtained on day 0 of AZD1222 vaccination. V usage is TRBV6-1 and J usage is TRBJ1-6; D is unclear. The receptor comes from an adult in good health. The CDR3, as DNA: TGTGCCAGCAGTGAATCGAATAATTCACCCCTCCACTTT. Its protein product is CASSESNNSPLHF.